This TCR beta chain was retrieved from a study of cytomegalovirus exposure and HLA in healthy donors. PCR involved 60 Vbeta and 13 Jbeta primers. Only in-frame clones appear in the TCRdb table, and some are missing; sequencing was by immunoSEQ multiplex PCR. The sample records about 160,000 clones, over 60% being singletons. The CDR3 contains 14 residues. Trimming at V came to 3 bases and at J to 5 bases, leaving 4 bases not matched to a gene. CDR1 and CDR2 from the germline V gene are MNHNS and SASEGT. This clonotype was obtained from a woman aged 30 to 39 in good health and CMV-seronegative. This chain uses TRBV6-1 with TRBJ1-5, with TRBD1 matching 7 bases. Sequencing was performed on PBMCs. The CDR3 nucleotides are TGTGCCAGCAGTGACAGGGGGATACATCAGCCCCAGCATTTT. Amino acid sequence: CASSDRGIHQPQHF.